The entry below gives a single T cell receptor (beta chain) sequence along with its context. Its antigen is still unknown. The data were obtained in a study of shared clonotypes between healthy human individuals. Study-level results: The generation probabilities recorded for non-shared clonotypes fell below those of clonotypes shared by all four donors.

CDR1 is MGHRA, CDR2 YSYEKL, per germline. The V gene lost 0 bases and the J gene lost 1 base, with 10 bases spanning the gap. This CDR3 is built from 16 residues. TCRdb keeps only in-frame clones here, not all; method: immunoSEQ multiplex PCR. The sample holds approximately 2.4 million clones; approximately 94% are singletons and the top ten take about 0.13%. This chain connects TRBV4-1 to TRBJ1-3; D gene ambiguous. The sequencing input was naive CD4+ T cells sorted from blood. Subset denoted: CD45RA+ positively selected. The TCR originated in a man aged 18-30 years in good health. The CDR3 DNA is TGCGCCAGCAGCCAAGATTTCGGCCGATCTGGAAACACCATATATTTT. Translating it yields CASSQDFGRSGNTIYF.